This T cell receptor beta chain was sequenced during a study of vaccination effects on CD4 cells after COVID-19. Sequencing followed a ViraFEST assay step that expanded antigen-specific CD4+ T cells with viral peptide pools. Having been cultured for 10 days, the cells underwent CD4+ T cell isolation. Among the vaccine recipients, none had a prior SARS-CoV-2 infection, and nucleocapsid antibodies were negative. In germline, CDR1 is SGHRS, CDR2 YFSETQ. Trimming removed 4 bases from V and 1 base from J; junction bases left unmatched: 2. The CDR3 totals 15 residues. Generated by immunoSEQ multiplex PCR, the TCRdb table keeps only in-frame clones and is missing some. The sample carries 70,000 or so clones, about 79% recorded once. In regard to this clone: Its target is not known.

The material was CD4+ T cells from PBMCs cultured with SARS-CoV-2 spike peptides, obtained before COVID-19 vaccination. The TCR originated in a human donor who received a COVID-19 vaccine. The chain recombines TRBV5-1 with TRBJ2-2, with TRBD1 matching 9 bases. CDR3 protein: CASSGGQGNTGELFF. The CDR3, as DNA: TGCGCCAGCAGCGGGGGACAGGGGAACACCGGGGAGCTGTTTTTT. Looking up the rest from reference TRBV5-1 and TRBJ2-2 gives the full variable domain: KAGVTQTPRYLIKTRGQQVTLSCSPISGHRSVSWYQQTPGQGLQFLFEYFSETQRNKGNFPGRFSGRQFSNSRSEMNVSTLELGDSALYLCASSGGQGNTGELFFGEGSRLTVL.